These 17 T cell receptor beta chains originate from one sample sequenced in a study of CD8 T cells in Susac syndrome. After extraction with the RNeasy kit, roughly 0.45 to 1 ug of the RNA was reverse transcribed using random hexamers. MiXCR, applied by TCRdb to the immunoSEQ multiplex PCR reads, yields one record per CDR3 protein. The sample comprises approximately 200,000 distinct CDR3 sequences, about 95% of which are singletons, and roughly 0.094% rests with the top ten. Sequencing input: CD4+ T cells from PBMCs. The receptor set was obtained from a human donor with multiple sclerosis.

The chain is built from TRBV24-1 and TRBJ2-1, with 7 positions matching TRBD2. Germline CDR1 is KGHDR and CDR2 is SFDVKD. The CDR3 contains 14 residues. V lost 3 bases to trimming and J lost 12 bases; unmatched junction nucleotides: 10. Written as DNA, the CDR3 is TGTGCCACCAGTGATCGGGACTACGGCGATGGGCAGTTCTTC. This codes for CATSDRDYGDGQFF.

Points on this clonotype: The junction departs from the called germline gene at one end, perhaps through a read error. The chain recombines TRBV5-1 with TRBJ1-1; D unclear. CDR1 is SGHRS, CDR2 YFSETQ, per germline. The CDR3 runs 14 residues. CDR3 coding DNA: TGTGCCAGCAGCTTGCAAGGGATGAACACTGAAGCTTTCTTT. It is translated as CASSLQGMNTEAFF.

The genes are TRBV7-2 and TRBJ1-5; a possible D gene is TRBD1 (6 bases). The germline V gene encodes CDR1 SGHTA and CDR2 FQGNSA. The CDR3 is 16 residues long. V shed 2 bases and J shed 6 bases, with 17 bases lying between them. In DNA form, the CDR3 reads TGTGCCAGCAGCTTAATGCGACAGGCGATGGGTCAGCCCCAGCATTTT. This sequence encodes CASSLMRQAMGQPQHF. The whole variable domain, filled in from reference TRBV7-2 and TRBJ1-5, reads GAGVSQSPSNKVTEKGKDVELRCDPISGHTALYWYRQSLGQGLEFLIYFQGNSAPDKSGLPSDRFSAERTGGSVSTLTIQRTQQEDSAVYLCASSLMRQAMGQPQHFGDGTRLSIL.

This chain connects TRBV12-3 or TRBV12-4 to TRBJ1-5, with D tentatively TRBD1 (5 bases). The length of the CDR3 is 13 residues. Trimming cost V 7 bases and J 7 bases, with 14 bases left between them. The CDR3 sequence is CASNTDGGQPQHF. The CDR3 DNA sequence: TGTGCCAGCAATACTGATGGGGGGCAGCCCCAGCATTTT.

The V and J genes are TRBV14 and TRBJ2-7; 7 bases line up with TRBD2. V was pared by 7 bases and J by 6 bases, with 9 bases of the junction left unmatched. This CDR3 has 13 residues. CDR1 and CDR2 (germline): SGHDN, FVKESK. CDR3 residues: CASTLGEGGEQYF. The CDR3 bases are TGTGCCAGCACCCTCGGGGAGGGCGGCGAGCAGTACTTC.

The chain is built from TRBV12-3 or TRBV12-4 and TRBJ1-1; D is ambiguous. Trimming cost V 3 bases and J 1 base, with 15 bases left between them. This CDR3 is built from 16 residues. CDR3 in DNA: TGTGCCAGCAGTTTTACCGCTCTCTTGAGGAACACTGAAGCTTTCTTT. As protein: CASSFTALLRNTEAFF.

V is TRBV20-1 and J is TRBJ1-2, with 9 bases fitting TRBD1. The CDR3 is 14 residues long. Per germline, CDR1 DFQATT and CDR2 SNEGSKA (reference sequence). After removal of 5 bases from V and 4 bases from J, the junction contained 8 bases not matched to a gene. CDR3 loop: CSAHWPGQGYGYTF. The CDR3 coding sequence is TGCAGTGCTCACTGGCCGGGACAGGGCTATGGCTACACCTTC.

The chain couples TRBV4-2 to TRBJ2-4; D is unresolved. The V gene lost 4 bases and the J gene lost 5 bases, with 9 bases spanning the gap. Germline CDR1 LGHNA, CDR2 YNFKEQ. The CDR3 is made up of 13 amino acids. CDR3 in amino acids: CASSPDNQNIQYF. DNA of the CDR3: TGTGCCAGCAGCCCCGACAACCAAAACATTCAGTACTTC.

The chain is built from TRBV27 and TRBJ2-1; D assignment may be TRBD1 or TRBD2 (6 bases each). Trimming stripped 4 bases from V and 3 bases from J, with 13 bases between. CDR3 length: 15 residues. Germline loops: CDR1 MNHEY, CDR2 SMNVEV (reference sequence). The CDR3 DNA reads TGTGCCAGCAGTTGGGGGCGACTAGACTACAATGAGCAGTTCTTC. As protein: CASSWGRLDYNEQFF.

In DNA form, the CDR3 reads TGTGCCAGCAGCCCGTTAGGGACAGGGATTCACTACAATGAGCAGTTCTTC. This codes for CASSPLGTGIHYNEQFF. The rearrangement links TRBV3-1 to TRBJ2-1; 9 nucleotides line up with TRBD1. The CDR3 contains 17 residues. The germline V gene has CDR1 LGHDT and CDR2 YNNKEL (reference sequence). V was clipped by 4 bases and J by 3 bases; unmatched bases: 10.

The CDR3 nucleotides are TGTGCCACCGCTTCCGGAAACACCATATATTTT. The encoded protein is CATASGNTIYF. The chain employs TRBV6-1 and TRBJ1-3; D is undetermined. The CDR3 consists of 11 residues. From germline, CDR1 is MNHNS and CDR2 SASEGT. V was clipped by 10 bases and J by 4 bases, with 8 bases between them.

The V gene is TRBV5-1, the J gene TRBJ2-1; D could derive from TRBD1 or TRBD2 (5 bases each). V lost 1 base and J 9 bases, leaving 14 bases between the germline ends. The CDR3 spans 14 residues. Germline values: CDR1 SGHRS, CDR2 YFSETQ. CDR3 nucleotides: TGCGCCAGCAGCTTGTCCCTGGGGACCCGTGAGCAGTTCTTC. The encoded protein is CASSLSLGTREQFF.

The chain combines TRBV30 with TRBJ2-3, with 10 bases that match TRBD1. This CDR3 is built from 13 residues. CDR1 GTSNPN and CDR2 SVGIG come from the germline V gene (reference sequence). The ends lost 2 bases at V and 10 bases at J; junction bases unmatched: 6. The CDR3 sequence: CAWSLRTGGSQYF. CDR3 DNA sequence: TGTGCCTGGAGTCTCCGGACAGGGGGGTCGCAGTATTTT.

CDR3 amino acids: CASSLGQMYEQFF. The CDR3 nucleotides are TGTGCCAGCAGCTTGGGACAGATGTATGAGCAGTTCTTC. The genes are TRBV13 and TRBJ2-1; the match to TRBD1 covers 7 bases. This CDR3 is 13 amino acids long. Germline loops: CDR1 PRHDT, CDR2 FYEKMQ (reference sequence). V dropped 3 bases and J dropped 8; count of bases not matched to a gene: 4. The whole variable domain, remainder taken from reference TRBV13 and TRBJ2-1, is AAGVIQSPRHLIKEKRETATLKCYPIPRHDTVYWYQQGPGQDPQFLISFYEKMQSDKGSIPDRFSAQQFSDYHSELNMSSLELGDSALYFCASSLGQMYEQFFGPGTRLTVL.

The rearrangement links TRBV19 to TRBJ2-7; a weak D match, TRBD1 (6 bases). The CDR3 extends over 14 amino acids. The V gene lost 5 bases and the J gene lost 2 bases, with 13 bases spanning the gap. Germline CDR1 reads LNHDA; CDR2 reads SQIVND (reference sequence). The CDR3 here is CASSLLTGPYEQYF. For the CDR3, the DNA is TGTGCCAGTAGTCTACTTACAGGGCCCTACGAGCAGTACTTC. The full variable domain, rest sourced from reference TRBV19 and TRBJ2-7, is DGGITQSPKYLFRKEGQNVTLSCEQNLNHDAMYWYRQDPGQGLRLIYYSQIVNDFQKGDIAEGYSVSREKKESFPLTVTSAQKNPTAFYLCASSLLTGPYEQYFGPGTRLTVT.

The CDR3 protein is CASSQDSPDEQFF. DNA for the CDR3: TGTGCCAGCAGCCAAGACAGCCCGGATGAGCAGTTCTTC. J is TRBJ2-1 and V is TRBV4-2; D remains unclear. This CDR3 is 13 amino acids long. Per germline, CDR1 LGHNA and CDR2 YNFKEQ. V lost 0 bases to trimming and J lost 8 bases, with 8 bases between them.

The V call is TRBV7-8, the J call TRBJ1-4; a possible D gene is TRBD1 (6 bases). Trimming left V 8 bases short and J 3 bases short, with 10 bases between. This CDR3 has 13 residues. From germline, CDR1 is SGHVS and CDR2 FQNEAQ. The CDR3: CASGRQANEKLFF. For the CDR3, the DNA is TGTGCCAGCGGCCGACAGGCTAATGAAAAACTGTTTTTT. The whole variable domain, filled in from reference TRBV7-8 and TRBJ1-4, reads GAGVSQSPRYKVAKRGQDVALRCDPISGHVSLFWYQQALGQGPEFLTYFQNEAQLDKSGLPSDRFFAERPEGSVSTLKIQRTQQEDSAVYLCASGRQANEKLFFGSGTQLSVL.